This TCR beta chain was recovered during a study of blood T cell repertoires in COVID-19. Study in general: Researchers got acute and convalescent COVID-19 samples from the United States, Italy and Spain. Sources were T cells, B-cell-depleted T cells, or PBMCs; the material itself was cDNA or gDNA.

Authors' processing steps: Estimation of nucleated cell counts was performed using reference gene primer amplification. Assay used: immunoSEQ multiplex PCR; TCRdb lists only in-frame clones, some missing. The V and J calls and clone size were taken over from that table, and D and trimming were inferred from the DNA. The table lists about 42,000 clones, just under 85% of them singletons. This CDR3 has 13 residues. V lost 6 bases and J lost 2, with 11 bases in between. Germline values: CDR1 MNHEY, CDR2 SVGAGI. The sequenced material came from peripheral blood. The clonotype was recovered from a man aged 50 to 59 with active COVID-19. The chain carries TRBV6-5 and TRBJ2-7, with a weak D call TRBD1 (6 bases). The CDR3 nucleotides read TGTGCCAGCAGGAGGGACATAACCTACGAGCAGTACTTC. Translated, it gives CASRRDITYEQYF.